The 20 T cell receptor beta chains listed next were all sequenced from one sample in a study of OX40 agonist ivuxolimab in advanced cancers. Assay used: immunoSEQ multiplex PCR; TCRdb lists only in-frame clones, some missing. Of approximately 50,000 clones detected, around nine tenths appear once; the ten largest clones hold 0.55% to 0.65%. Material: CD4+ or CD8+ T cells sorted from blood, obtained in a trial of the OX40 agonist ivuxolimab. The receptors come from an adult with an advanced solid tumor such as melanoma, head and neck, liver or kidney cancer.

The chain links TRBV5-3 to TRBJ1-3; TRBD1 agrees at 8 bases. TRBV5-3 qualifies as an ORF whose function is uncertain. Trimming took 3 bases from V and 4 from J; bases not matched to a gene: 9. This CDR3 has 16 amino acids. In DNA, the CDR3 is TGTGCCAGAAGCTCCGAACCCAGACAGGGGGGAAACACCATATATTTT. Translated, it gives CARSSEPRQGGNTIYF.

This rearrangement joins TRBV7-3 to TRBJ2-3, with D uncertain. This CDR3 is 15 amino acids long. CDR1 and CDR2 from the germline V gene are SGHTA and FQGTGA. Between the trimmed V and J ends, which lost 2 bases and 0 bases, there was a span of 9 bases. CDR3 nucleotides: TGTGCCAGCAGCTTAGGCGTGAGAAGCACAGATACGCAGTATTTT. It translates to CASSLGVRSTDTQYF.

The V and J genes are TRBV10-1 and TRBJ2-1; 7 bases match TRBD2. Germline assignment: CDR1 WNHNN and CDR2 SYGVQD (reference sequence). V lost 4 bases to trimming and J lost 7 bases; unmatched junction nucleotides: 10. This CDR3 is 15 amino acids long. The CDR3 DNA reads TGCGCCAGCAGTGTGAAGACGGGAGGCTTTAATGAGCAGTTCTTC. It encodes CASSVKTGGFNEQFF.

This chain joins TRBV6-9 and TRBJ2-7; possible D gene TRBD2, 6 bases. The ends were cut back, 6 bases at V and 6 bases at J, with 18 bases in the middle. CDR1 MNHGY and CDR2 SVAAGI come from the germline V gene. CDR3 length equals 14 residues. The CDR3 DNA sequence: TGTGCCAGCAGGGGACTCTTCCTCGCGTCCGAGCAGTACTTC. It specifies CASRGLFLASEQYF.

The chain combines TRBV7-9 with TRBJ2-6; D uncertain. The germline V and J ends were trimmed by 1 base and 3 bases, with 10 bases remaining between them. The CDR3 extends over 16 amino acids. Germline V gene data show CDR1 as SEHNR and CDR2 as FQNEAQ (reference sequence). The CDR3 region is CASSLERLGGANVLTF. In DNA form, the CDR3 reads TGTGCCAGCAGCTTAGAGCGTCTAGGTGGGGCCAACGTCCTGACTTTC.

This clone was seen once. V is TRBV5-1 and J is TRBJ2-1, with 15 nucleotides matching TRBD2. There are 19 residues in the CDR3. J gave up 5 bases and V 1 base, and 10 bases lay outside the gene matches. CDR1 is SGHRS and CDR2 is YFSETQ in the germline V gene. This CDR3 is CASSLLGLAGGWGNNEQFF. The CDR3 DNA sequence: TGCGCCAGCAGCTTGTTGGGACTAGCGGGAGGCTGGGGTAACAATGAGCAGTTCTTC.

J is TRBJ2-1 and V is TRBV29-1; unclear D gene. The CDR3 sequence is 11 residues long. The germline V gene has CDR1 SQVTM and CDR2 ANQGSEA. V was shortened by 8 bases and J by 0 bases, with 5 bases between the two germline ends. For the CDR3, the DNA is TGCAGCCATACCTCCTACAATGAGCAGTTCTTC. Its translation is CSHTSYNEQFF.

This clone was found once. The J gene is TRBJ1-5, the V gene TRBV6-6; TRBD1 agrees at 7 bases. Germline assignment: CDR1 MNHNY and CDR2 SVGAGI (reference sequence). CDR3 size: 14 residues. With 6 bases clipped from V and 6 bases from J, the junction kept 8 bases outside the gene matches. The CDR3 DNA is TGTGCCAGCAGCCAGGGGGGTGGTACTCAGCCCCAGCATTTT. Protein sequence: CASSQGGGTQPQHF.

The CDR3 loop is CASSIRLGRNTGELFF. The CDR3 DNA sequence: TGTGCCAGCAGCATACGACTAGGGAGGAACACCGGGGAGCTGTTTTTT. This chain uses TRBV5-5 with TRBJ2-2; the D gene is possibly TRBD2 (6 bases). V was trimmed by 4 bases and J by 1 base, leaving 14 bases between them. Germline CDR1 and CDR2: SGHKS and YYEKEE (reference sequence). The CDR3 loop spans 16 amino acids.

The chain carries TRBV5-1 and TRBJ2-5; tentative D call: TRBD2 (7 bases). CDR1 and CDR2 (germline): SGHRS, YFSETQ. Trimming took 2 bases from V and 1 from J, leaving 24 bases between them. This CDR3 spans 19 amino acids. Here the CDR3 DNA reads TGCGCCAGCAGCTTTGTTTGGGGAGGGGGGTCCACGCGCCAAGAGACCCAGTACTTC. Amino acids: CASSFVWGGGSTRQETQYF.

This clone was found a few times. The genes are TRBV9 and TRBJ1-1; D is unclear. Between the trimmed V and J ends, which lost 3 bases and 6 bases, there was a span of 6 bases. CDR1 and CDR2 from the germline V gene are SGDLS and YYNGEE. The CDR3 runs 11 residues. CDR3 sequence (DNA): TGTGCCAGCAGCGATGGCTCTGAAGCTTTCTTT. The encoded protein is CASSDGSEAFF.

The chain is built from TRBV14 and TRBJ2-5; no definite D call. Germline CDR1 SGHDN, CDR2 FVKESK. The CDR3 runs to 13 residues. V was pared by 3 bases and J by 1 base, with 6 bases between. CDR3 DNA sequence: TGTGCCAGCAGCCATTTGGTCCAAGAGACCCAGTACTTC. This gives the protein CASSHLVQETQYF.

J is TRBJ2-3 and V is TRBV5-1, with D tentatively TRBD1 (6 bases). Germline assignment: CDR1 SGHRS and CDR2 YFSETQ. V was trimmed by 2 bases and J by 4 bases, leaving 14 bases between them. This CDR3 has 15 amino acids. The CDR3 nucleotides are TGCGCCAGCAGCTTAAGGGGGAGAAGCGCAGATACGCAGTATTTT. Residues: CASSLRGRSADTQYF. The whole variable domain, remainder taken from reference TRBV5-1 and TRBJ2-3, is KAGVTQTPRYLIKTRGQQVTLSCSPISGHRSVSWYQQTPGQGLQFLFEYFSETQRNKGNFPGRFSGRQFSNSRSEMNVSTLELGDSALYLCASSLRGRSADTQYFGPGTRLTVL.

The chain uses TRBV19 and TRBJ2-6; D is undetermined. Per the germline V gene, CDR1 is LNHDA and CDR2 is SQIVND (reference sequence). V shed 0 bases and J shed 1 base, with 16 bases lying between them. The CDR3 loop spans 19 amino acids. The CDR3 protein is CASSIEQPAQGSGANVLTF. The CDR3 nucleotides read TGTGCCAGTAGTATAGAACAACCCGCACAAGGTTCTGGGGCCAACGTCCTGACTTTC. Together with reference TRBV19 and TRBJ2-6, the CDR3 gives the full variable domain: DGGITQSPKYLFRKEGQNVTLSCEQNLNHDAMYWYRQDPGQGLRLIYYSQIVNDFQKGDIAEGYSVSREKKESFPLTVTSAQKNPTAFYLCASSIEQPAQGSGANVLTFGAGSRLTVL.

The rearrangement joins TRBV10-3 to TRBJ2-1, with 8 bases fitting TRBD1. The J segment lost 9 bases and the V segment lost 2 bases, leaving 6 bases of the junction unmatched. There are 14 residues in the CDR3. Germline-derived CDR1 and CDR2 are ENHRY and SYGVKD. CDR3 nucleotides: TGTGCCATCAGTGAGCAGGACAGGGATGGTGAGCAGTTCTTC. Protein sequence: CAISEQDRDGEQFF.

This chain connects TRBV27 to TRBJ2-6; 12 positions agree with TRBD1. This CDR3 region has 19 residues. V dropped 5 bases and J dropped 2; count of bases not matched to a gene: 10. Germline V gene sequence: CDR1 MNHEY, CDR2 SMNVEV (reference sequence). The CDR3 coding sequence is TGTGCCAGCAGTACCAGACCCGGGACAGGGGGCGCTGGGGCCAACGTCCTGACTTTC. Translation gives CASSTRPGTGGAGANVLTF.

In DNA, the CDR3 is TGTGCCAGTAGTATAACCCGCTCCTACGAGCAGTACTTC. Protein sequence: CASSITRSYEQYF. The J gene is TRBJ2-7, the V gene TRBV19; no firm D call. V lost 2 bases, J lost 0 bases, and 5 bases lay in between. In germline, CDR1 is LNHDA, CDR2 SQIVND (reference sequence). The CDR3 loop spans 13 amino acids. The full variable domain, in which reference TRBV19 and TRBJ2-7 provide the parts outside the CDR3, is DGGITQSPKYLFRKEGQNVTLSCEQNLNHDAMYWYRQDPGQGLRLIYYSQIVNDFQKGDIAEGYSVSREKKESFPLTVTSAQKNPTAFYLCASSITRSYEQYFGPGTRLTVT.

This clone was recorded a few times. The chain has TRBV30 and TRBJ1-1; D is unresolved. Trimming removed 2 bases at V and 4 bases at J, with 8 bases between. The germline gives CDR1 GTSNPN, CDR2 SVGIG (reference sequence). The CDR3 extends over 12 amino acids. DNA for the CDR3: TGTGCCTGGAGTTACCAAGGCACTGAAGCTTTCTTT. This encodes CAWSYQGTEAFF.

The rearrangement uses TRBV6-5 and TRBJ2-1, with TRBD1 matching 8 bases. The CDR3 runs 13 residues. CDR1 is MNHEY and CDR2 is SVGAGI in the germline V gene. The ends lost 6 bases at V and 7 bases at J; junction bases unmatched: 5. The CDR3 reads CASRGRTGNEQFF. Written as DNA, the CDR3 is TGTGCCAGCAGGGGAAGGACAGGGAATGAGCAGTTCTTC.

The V and J genes are TRBV4-1 and TRBJ2-1, with 10 positions matching TRBD1. Germline V CDR1 and CDR2: MGHRA, YSYEKL. The trim removed 0 bases at V and 8 bases at J, leaving 7 bases unmatched. CDR3 length: 16 amino acids. CDR3 nucleotides: TGCGCCAGCAGCCAAGAACCGGGACAGGGGTTCTATGAGCAGTTCTTC. This codes for CASSQEPGQGFYEQFF.